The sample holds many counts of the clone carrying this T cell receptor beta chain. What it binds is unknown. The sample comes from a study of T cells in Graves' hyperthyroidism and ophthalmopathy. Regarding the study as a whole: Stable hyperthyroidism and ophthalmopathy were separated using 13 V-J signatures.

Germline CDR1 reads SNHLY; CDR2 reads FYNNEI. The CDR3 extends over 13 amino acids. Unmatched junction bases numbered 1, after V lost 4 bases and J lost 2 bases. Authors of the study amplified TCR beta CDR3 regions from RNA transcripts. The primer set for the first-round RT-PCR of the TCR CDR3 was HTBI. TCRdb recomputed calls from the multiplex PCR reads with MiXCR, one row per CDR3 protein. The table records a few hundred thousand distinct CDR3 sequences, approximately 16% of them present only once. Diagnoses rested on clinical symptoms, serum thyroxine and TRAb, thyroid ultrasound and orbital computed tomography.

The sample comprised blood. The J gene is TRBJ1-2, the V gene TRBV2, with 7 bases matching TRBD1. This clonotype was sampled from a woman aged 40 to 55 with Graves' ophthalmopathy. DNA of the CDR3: TGTGCCAGCAGTGGACAGGGAAACTATGGCTACACCTTC. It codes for CASSGQGNYGYTF. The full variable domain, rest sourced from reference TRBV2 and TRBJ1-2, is EPEVTQTPSHQVTQMGQEVILRCVPISNHLYFYWYRQILGQKVEFLVSFYNNEISEKSEIFDDQFSVERPDGSNFTLKIRSTKLEDSAMYFCASSGQGNYGYTFGSGTRLTVV.